One sample yielded the 22 T cell receptor beta chains listed below, sequenced in a study of cytomegalovirus exposure and HLA in healthy donors. Both 60 Vbeta primers and 13 Jbeta primers went into the PCR. Clones were read by immunoSEQ multiplex PCR, and TCRdb kept only the in-frame ones, dropping some. The repertoire holds 55,000 to 80,000 clones, with around 78% as singletons. Specimen: PBMCs. Receptors were obtained from a man aged 35-49 years in good health and CMV-seronegative.

This chain connects TRBV18 to TRBJ1-2, with a weak D call TRBD1 (6 bases). Germline V gene sequence: CDR1 KGHSH, CDR2 LQKENI. The V and J ends lost 4 bases and 3 bases respectively, with 9 bases between them. CDR3 length equals 13 residues. DNA for the CDR3: TGTGCCAGCTCACTGGACAGAGACTATGGCTACACCTTC. Its protein is CASSLDRDYGYTF.

V gene TRBV28 combines with J gene TRBJ2-1; 8 bases fit TRBD2. Germline V CDR1 and CDR2: MDHEN, SYDVKM. The CDR3 runs 14 residues. Trimming removed 6 bases from V and 8 bases from J; junction bases left unmatched: 9. CDR3 amino acids: CASRIAGSRYEQFF. CDR3 nucleotide sequence: TGTGCCAGCAGAATAGCGGGAAGCAGATATGAGCAGTTCTTC. Filled out from reference TRBV28 and TRBJ2-1, the complete variable domain reads DVKVTQSSRYLVKRTGEKVFLECVQDMDHENMFWYRQDPGLGLRLIYFSYDVKMKEKGDIPEGYSVSREKKERFSLILESASTNQTSMYLCASRIAGSRYEQFFGPGTRLTVL.

The chain recombines TRBV6-6 with TRBJ1-2; no clear D gene. Germline CDR1 and CDR2: MNHNY and SVGAGI (reference sequence). The CDR3 sequence is 14 residues long. V was pared by 1 base and J by 4 bases, with 10 bases between. In DNA form, the CDR3 reads TGTGCCAGCAGTTACTGGGGAGTAAGCTATGGCTACACCTTC. Residues: CASSYWGVSYGYTF.

In regard to this clone: Distinct nucleotide sequences in the sample also encode this CDR3. V usage is TRBV5-4 and J usage is TRBJ2-3, with D perhaps matching TRBD1 (6 bases). V was clipped by 0 bases and J by 1 base, with 6 bases between them. This CDR3 spans 14 amino acids. Germline V gene data show CDR1 as SGHNT and CDR2 as YYREEE (reference sequence). The CDR3 nucleotides are TGTGCCAGCAGCTTGGGGACAGGCACAGATACGCAGTATTTT. The encoded protein is CASSLGTGTDTQYF.

The rearrangement joins TRBV28 to TRBJ2-1; D might be TRBD1 (6 bases). Germline-derived CDR1 and CDR2 are MDHEN and SYDVKM. Trimming pared 2 bases from V and 0 bases from J, leaving 23 bases between. The CDR3 loop spans 20 amino acids. CDR3 residues: CASSLRGKFGTGSSYNEQFF. The CDR3 DNA is TGTGCCAGCAGTTTAAGGGGGAAGTTTGGTACAGGGTCCTCCTACAATGAGCAGTTCTTC.

The chain employs TRBV27 and TRBJ2-4; TRBD2 agrees at 10 bases. From germline, CDR1 is MNHEY and CDR2 SMNVEV (reference sequence). V was pared by 0 bases and J by 11 bases, with 7 bases of the junction left unmatched. The CDR3 has 15 residues. CDR3 sequence reads: CASSLSVLAGVVQYF. For the CDR3, the DNA is TGTGCCAGCAGTTTATCTGTTCTAGCGGGAGTGGTTCAGTACTTC.

The J gene is TRBJ1-6, the V gene TRBV2; D possibly corresponds to TRBD1 (6 bases). The CDR3 consists of 15 residues. The germline CDR1 and CDR2 sequences are SNHLY and FYNNEI. Between the trimmed V and J ends, which lost 5 bases and 7 bases, there was a span of 15 bases. CDR3 residues: CASSSRGGRNSPLHF. The CDR3 nucleotides are TGTGCCAGCAGTTCCCGGGGGGGCAGGAATTCACCCCTCCACTTT.

The gene calls are TRBV2 and TRBJ1-2, with a weak D call TRBD1 (6 bases). Trimming took 1 base from V and 10 from J, leaving 10 bases between them. CDR3 length: 12 residues. Germline assignment: CDR1 SNHLY and CDR2 FYNNEI. CDR3 sequence: CASSEGRTVYTF. The CDR3 nucleotides read TGTGCCAGCAGTGAAGGTCGGACAGTCTACACCTTC.

The chain links TRBV9 to TRBJ2-1, with no clear D. Trimming shortened V by 0 bases and J by 2 bases, and 15 bases separated the two germline ends. The V gene's germline CDR1 is SGDLS and CDR2 YYNGEE. This CDR3 comprises 17 residues. The CDR3 coding sequence is TGTGCCAGCAGCGTAGGACTGCGCGGAGCGCCCTACAATGAGCAGTTCTTC. It codes for CASSVGLRGAPYNEQFF.

This clone was observed a handful of times. V gene TRBV5-1 combines with J gene TRBJ1-3; possible D gene TRBD1, 6 bases. The CDR3 runs to 16 residues. Germline CDR1 and CDR2: SGHRS and YFSETQ. V was shortened by 1 base and J by 0 bases, with 11 bases between the two germline ends. In DNA form, the CDR3 reads TGCGCCAGCAGCTTGACAGGGTCTATCTCTGGAAACACCATATATTTT. It codes for CASSLTGSISGNTIYF.

The V call is TRBV5-1, the J call TRBJ2-3, with TRBD1 identical over 8 bases. V was pared by 9 bases and J by 1 base, with 19 bases of the junction left unmatched. The CDR3 runs to 18 residues. Germline V gene lookup returns CDR1 SGHRS and CDR2 YFSETQ. The CDR3 DNA reads TGCGCCAAAGCAAGCCGGGCAGGGGGCGCGACGGGCACAGATACGCAGTATTTT. Translated: CAKASRAGGATGTDTQYF.

The rearrangement uses TRBV2 and TRBJ1-2; 8 bases match TRBD1. From germline, CDR1 is SNHLY and CDR2 FYNNEI. V trimming: 8 bases; J trimming: 6 bases; junction bases outside the gene matches: 5. The CDR3 runs 12 residues. The chain's CDR3 is CASRVDRDGYTF. The CDR3, as DNA: TGTGCCAGCCGTGTGGACAGGGATGGCTACACCTTC.

This clone was counted between two and nine times. The J gene is TRBJ1-2, the V gene TRBV6-6; D remains unclear. Trimming took off 5 bases at V and 5 bases at J, with 15 bases between the two ends. The CDR3 sequence is 14 residues long. Germline lookup yields CDR1 MNHNY and CDR2 SVGAGI (reference sequence). CDR3 protein: CASSLANSPYGYTF. DNA of the CDR3: TGTGCCAGCAGTCTGGCTAACAGCCCTTATGGCTACACCTTC.

V gene TRBV25-1 combines with J gene TRBJ2-5; TRBD2 matches at 10 bases. The V and J ends lost 2 bases and 1 base, in that order; junction bases with no gene match: 10. The germline V gene has CDR1 MGHDK and CDR2 SYGVNS. The CDR3 has 18 residues. The CDR3 sequence: CASSETRGSGGPQETQYF. CDR3 nucleotides: TGTGCCAGCAGTGAAACCCGGGGTAGCGGGGGGCCCCAAGAGACCCAGTACTTC.

This clone was observed a single time. CDR3 sequence: CASSPIALSSYNEQFF. DNA for the CDR3: TGTGCCAGCTCACCGATAGCTCTCAGCTCCTACAATGAGCAGTTCTTC. The chain combines TRBV18 with TRBJ2-1; D call uncertain. V was trimmed by 3 bases and J by 0 bases, leaving 12 bases between them. The CDR3 totals 16 residues. CDR1 and CDR2 (germline): KGHSH, LQKENI.

The V gene is TRBV29-1, the J gene TRBJ2-5; 10 bases match TRBD2. TRBJ2-7 matches the DNA end more closely, so the J call is doubtful. This CDR3 has 12 residues. Germline-derived CDR1 and CDR2 are SQVTM and ANQGSEA. DNA of the CDR3: TGCAGCGTCTGGACTAGCGGCTACGAGCAGTACTTC. Amino acid sequence: CSVWTSGYEQYF.

The CDR3 nucleotides are TGTGCCAGCAGGAGGACAGGGCGGGAGGATACGCAGTATTTT. Translated: CASRRTGREDTQYF. The V gene is TRBV6-6, the J gene TRBJ2-3; D might be TRBD1 (8 bases). This CDR3 comprises 14 residues. Per the germline V gene, CDR1 is MNHNY and CDR2 is SVGAGI (reference sequence). The V end was cut by 6 bases, the J end by 6 bases, with 16 bases between.

The chain employs TRBV7-7 and TRBJ2-1, with TRBD2 matching 8 bases. The germline V gene has CDR1 SSHAT and CDR2 FNYEAQ (reference sequence). The length of the CDR3 is 13 residues. V gave up 5 bases and J gave up 7 bases; unmatched junction bases: 4. CDR3 nucleotide sequence: TGTGCCAGCAGCCCCGGGACTAGGAATGAGCAGTTCTTC. Translated: CASSPGTRNEQFF.

This chain uses TRBV18 with TRBJ2-7; 9 nucleotides line up with TRBD2. This CDR3 contains 15 residues. From germline, CDR1 is KGHSH and CDR2 LQKENI. V shed 3 bases, J shed 2 bases, and the junction held 5 bases outside the gene matches. The CDR3 DNA is TGTGCCAGCTCACCCCTAGCGGGGAGTGCCTACGAGCAGTACTTC. Translation gives CASSPLAGSAYEQYF.

The chain has TRBV2 and TRBJ2-6; D remains unclear. The CDR3 totals 14 residues. The germline V gene encodes CDR1 SNHLY and CDR2 FYNNEI. The V gene lost 2 bases and the J gene lost 4 bases, with 6 bases spanning the gap. CDR3 region: CASSEQEGANVLTF. CDR3 DNA sequence: TGTGCCAGCAGTGAACAGGAAGGGGCCAACGTCCTGACTTTC.

CDR3 nucleotides: TGTGCCAGCAGTTTACCTAACGGACAGAGCAATCAGCCCCAGCATTTT. Translated: CASSLPNGQSNQPQHF. The chain combines TRBV28 with TRBJ1-5, with D possibly matching TRBD1 (6 bases). V dropped 2 bases and J dropped 1 base, with 12 bases sitting between them. The length of the CDR3 is 16 residues. Germline V gene data show CDR1 as MDHEN and CDR2 as SYDVKM.

This chain uses TRBV6-5 with TRBJ2-2; D is perhaps TRBD2 (6 bases). Germline V gives CDR1 MNHEY, CDR2 SVGAGI. V was cut by 6 bases and J by 7 bases, with 15 bases left in between. The length of the CDR3 is 14 residues. CDR3 in amino acids: CASRAPVGGGELFF. The CDR3 DNA reads as TGTGCCAGCAGGGCGCCGGTCGGGGGCGGGGAGCTGTTTTTT.